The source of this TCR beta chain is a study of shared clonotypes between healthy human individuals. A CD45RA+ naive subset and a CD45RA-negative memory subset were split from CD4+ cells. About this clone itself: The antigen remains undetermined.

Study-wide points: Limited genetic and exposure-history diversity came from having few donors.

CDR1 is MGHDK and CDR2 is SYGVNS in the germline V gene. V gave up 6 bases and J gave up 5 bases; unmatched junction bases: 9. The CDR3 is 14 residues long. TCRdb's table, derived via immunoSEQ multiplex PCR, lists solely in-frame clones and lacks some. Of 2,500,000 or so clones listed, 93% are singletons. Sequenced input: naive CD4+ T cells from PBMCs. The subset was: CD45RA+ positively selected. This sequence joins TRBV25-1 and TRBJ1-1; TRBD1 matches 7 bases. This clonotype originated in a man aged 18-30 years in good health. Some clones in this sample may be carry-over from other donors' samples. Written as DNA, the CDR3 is TGTGCCAGCAGGACCTCCACAGGGGTGACTGAAGCTTTCTTT. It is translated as CASRTSTGVTEAFF. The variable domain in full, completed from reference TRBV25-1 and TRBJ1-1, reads EADIYQTPRYLVIGTGKKITLECSQTMGHDKMYWYQQDPGMELHLIHYSYGVNSTEKGDLSSESTVSRIRTEHFPLTLESARPSHTSQYLCASRTSTGVTEAFFGQGTRLTVV.